This T cell receptor beta chain is from a study of shared clonotypes between healthy human individuals. The sample holds many counts of this clone. Its antigen is currently unknown. Findings of the study overall: Non-shared clonotypes had lower generation probabilities than clonotypes shared by all four sorted-subset donors.

Only in-frame clones appear in the TCRdb table, and some are missing; sequencing was by immunoSEQ multiplex PCR. In the table there are roughly 1 million clones, roughly 70% of which are singletons. CDR1 is GTSNPN and CDR2 is SVGIG in the germline V gene (reference sequence). This CDR3 is built from 13 residues. J gave up 5 bases and V 2 bases, and 5 bases lay outside the gene matches. This sequence originates from a man aged 18 to 29 in good health. Sequences were obtained from memory CD4+ T cells sorted from blood. Subset described: CD45RA-negative fraction. The gene calls are TRBV30 and TRBJ2-5, with 7 nucleotides matching TRBD2. The CDR3 loop is CAWSKEGGETQYF. The CDR3, as DNA: TGTGCCTGGAGTAAGGAGGGAGGGGAGACCCAGTACTTC.